This T cell receptor (beta chain) was recovered during a study of control samples from healthy donors and cancer patients. TCRdb's copy holds only in-frame clones and misses some; the assay was immunoSEQ multiplex PCR. This repertoire shows about 57,000 clones, approximately 90% found once; its top ten account for 0.8% to 1%. CDR1 is LNHDA and CDR2 is SQIVND in the germline V gene (reference sequence). The CDR3 comprises 13 residues, both ends counted. This clone was seen a few times. No DNA is shown, since the ends of the CDR3 on it are uncertain; the CDR3 is the one TCRdb lists. Sequenced material: PBMCs. This TCR derives from a man aged 30 to 39 with colorectal cancer. The chain carries TRBV19 and TRBJ1-3. CDR3 region: CASTSGFVDTIYF.